Listed below are T cell receptor beta chains from one sample, sequenced in a study of CD8 T cells in ankylosing spondylitis. TCRdb reprocessed the 5' RACE reads via MiXCR and lists one record per CDR3 protein. The sample includes about 200,000 distinct CDR3 sequences, approximately 7.3% of them seen just once. The sequencing input was blood, either unsorted or a sorted T cell fraction (not recorded which). All receptors come from a male donor with ankylosing spondylitis. Both conserved end residues are part of each CDR3. The order of the fields is D gene, clone size, J gene, V gene, CDR3 protein, CDR3 DNA. The D gene is left open where the match is weak. Clone size is stated in some rows and not others, as once, few, many or a class when expanded.

. many TRBJ2-5 TRBV27 CASSLLGTKETQYF TGTGCCAGCAGTTTATTGGGGACAAAAGAGACCCAGTACTTC
TRBD2 few TRBJ2-7 TRBV4-2 CASSRGTSGPYEQYF TGTGCCAGCAGCCGGGGGACTAGCGGTCCCTACGAGCAGTACTTC
TRBD2 many TRBJ2-7 TRBV20-1 CSATSGGSSYEQYF TGCAGTGCTACCTCGGGGGGATCGTCCTACGAGCAGTACTTC
. few TRBJ2-3 TRBV20-1 CSASGSGTDTQYF TGCAGTGCTAGCGGGAGTGGCACAGATACGCAGTATTTT
. few TRBJ2-7 TRBV20-1 CSARRPDGVAREQYF TGCAGTGCCAGAAGACCGGACGGAGTGGCCCGCGAGCAGTACTTC
. many TRBJ1-1 TRBV12-3/TRBV12-4 CASSLRTDYTEAFF TGTGCCAGCAGTTTACGGACAGATTACACTGAAGCTTTCTTT
. . TRBJ2-7 TRBV14 CASSQVDAYEQYF TGTGCCAGCAGCCAAGTCGACGCCTACGAGCAGTACTTC
TRBD2 . TRBJ2-3 TRBV4-3 CASSQEVTSGGGTDTQYF TGCGCCAGCAGCCAGGAGGTGACTAGCGGGGGCGGCACAGATACGCAGTATTTT
. many TRBJ2-1 TRBV6-2/TRBV6-3 CASTPVDANSNNEQFF TGTGCCAGCACCCCGGTCGACGCAAACTCTAACAATGAGCAGTTCTTC
. . TRBJ1-4 TRBV30 CAWSVNQQTFF TGTGCCTGGAGTGTAAACCAACAGACCTTTTTT
TRBD2 many TRBJ2-1 TRBV27 CASRLRGVPSYNEQFF TGTGCCAGCAGACTGCGGGGGGTCCCCTCCTACAATGAGCAGTTCTTC